This TCR beta chain was sequenced for a study of breast tumors, draining lymph nodes, adjacent tissues listed by TCRdb under 2016. Broadly, across the study: In breast cancer patients, the study compared the TCR beta repertoires of tumor, adjacent nontumor tissue and axillary lymph nodes. The study aimed to assess the relationships and possible T-cell exchange between tumor, surrounding tissue and draining lymph node repertoires in human breast cancer. The investigation overall reported the following: The study presented the conclusion that tumor T cells originate in lymph nodes as consistent with a hypothesis, not as something directly demonstrated. A scenario in which most tumor T cells derive from the lymph node and then expand within tumor tissue was judged to be consistent with the data. Tumor and nontumor tissue repertoires were significantly more similar in luminal-like than in basal-like breast cancer. Tumors showed preferential V and J gene usage, and their T-cell repertoire diversity fell below that of lymph nodes yet above that of nontumor tissue.

Comments on this clonotype: The antigen this receptor binds is unknown. Per-base quality was not reported, and no clone a single base away is much larger than it.

Data came from an Illumina HiSeq 2000. TCR beta chain libraries were generated by multiplex PCR amplification. The amplified TCR beta chain products were analyzed by high-throughput sequencing. Starting from the raw public reads, TCRdb applied fastp trimming at Q25, assembled clones with MiXCR and retained in-frame beta chains. Every entry covers one CDR3 protein and lists the most common genes and DNA from its rows. The table for this sample lists more than 10,000 distinct CDR3 sequences; about 70% of them were counted only once. The ten largest clones capture about two fifths of the sample. Adjacent samples were composed of nontumor breast tissue surrounding the tumor. V is trimmed back by 0 bases and J by 4 bases, and the junction contains 5 bases that no gene match accounts for. As encoded in the germline V gene (reference sequence), CDR1 is DFQATT while CDR2 is SNEGSKA. The CDR3, cysteine through phenylalanine, is 16 amino acids long. Only CDR3 DNA remains: 48 bases, in frame from the first base.

The sequenced sample consisted of tumor-adjacent breast tissue. The sequence came from a female donor with breast cancer. Some clones in this sample may be carry-over from other donors' samples. The sequence links TRBV20-1 to TRBJ2-1; TRBD2 lines up with 11 middle nucleotides. The DNA sequence is given as TGCAGTGCTAGAGACGATGGACTAGCGGGTTACAATGAGCAGTTCTTC. Its coded protein is CSARDDGLAGYNEQFF.